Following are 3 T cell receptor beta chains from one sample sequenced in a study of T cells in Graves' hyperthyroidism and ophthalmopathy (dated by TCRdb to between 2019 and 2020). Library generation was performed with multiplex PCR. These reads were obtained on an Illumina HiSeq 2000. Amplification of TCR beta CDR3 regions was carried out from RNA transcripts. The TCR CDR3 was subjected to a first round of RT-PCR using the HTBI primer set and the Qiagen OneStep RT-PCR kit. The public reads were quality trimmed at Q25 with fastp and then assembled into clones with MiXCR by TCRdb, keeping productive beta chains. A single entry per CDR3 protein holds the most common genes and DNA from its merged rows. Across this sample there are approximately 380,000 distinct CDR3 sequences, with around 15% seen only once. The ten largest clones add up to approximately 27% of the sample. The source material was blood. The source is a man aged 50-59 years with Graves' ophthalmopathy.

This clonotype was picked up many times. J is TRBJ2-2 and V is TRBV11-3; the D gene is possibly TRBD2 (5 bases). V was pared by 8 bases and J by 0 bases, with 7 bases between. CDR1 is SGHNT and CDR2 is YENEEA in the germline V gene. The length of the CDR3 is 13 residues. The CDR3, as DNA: TGTGCCAGCCGGCGGGCGAACACCGGGGAGCTGTTTTTT. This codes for CASRRANTGELFF.

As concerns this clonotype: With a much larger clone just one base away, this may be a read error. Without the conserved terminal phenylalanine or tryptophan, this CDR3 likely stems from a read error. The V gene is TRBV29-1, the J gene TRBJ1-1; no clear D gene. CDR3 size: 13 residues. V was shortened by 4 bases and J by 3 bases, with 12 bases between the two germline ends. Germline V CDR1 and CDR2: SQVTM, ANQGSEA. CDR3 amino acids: CSVGTRADTEAFL. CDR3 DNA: TGCAGCGTTGGGACTCGGGCCGACACTGAAGCTTTCCTT.

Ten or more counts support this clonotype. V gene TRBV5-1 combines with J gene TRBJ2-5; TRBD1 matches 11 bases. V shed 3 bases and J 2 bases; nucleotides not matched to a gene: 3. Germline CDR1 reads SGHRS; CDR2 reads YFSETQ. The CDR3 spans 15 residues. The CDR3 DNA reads TGCGCCAGCAGCTACAGGGACAGGGGGCAAGAGACCCAGTACTTC. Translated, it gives CASSYRDRGQETQYF.